The 2 T cell receptor beta chains below come from one sample, sequenced in a study of CD8 T cells in ankylosing spondylitis. TCRdb ran MiXCR on the 5' RACE reads and lists one entry per CDR3 protein. The sample has around 130,000 distinct CDR3 sequences, around 7% seen once. Sequencing was performed on blood, either unsorted or a sorted T cell fraction (not recorded which). These TCRs come from a male donor with ankylosing spondylitis or in good health (not recorded which).

The chain combines TRBV6-1 with TRBJ2-7; D is ambiguous. Germline values: CDR1 MNHNS, CDR2 SASEGT. The CDR3 runs 15 residues. The V and J ends lost 6 bases and 0 bases respectively, with 15 bases between them. The CDR3 sequence is CASRVRVGSSYEQYF. For the CDR3, the DNA is TGTGCCAGCAGGGTTCGGGTTGGCAGCTCCTACGAGCAGTACTTC.

This clonotype was detected many times. The gene calls are TRBV20-1 and TRBJ2-1; 9 nucleotides agree with TRBD2. CDR3 length: 14 residues. Unmatched junction bases numbered 8, after V lost 2 bases and J lost 9 bases. Germline CDR1 reads DFQATT; CDR2 reads SNEGSKA (reference sequence). CDR3 sequence: CSARSIAGVGEQFF. CDR3 nucleotide sequence: TGCAGTGCTAGATCCATAGCGGGGGTCGGTGAGCAGTTCTTC.